Shown below are 32 T cell receptor beta chains from a single sample sequenced in a study of OX40 agonist ivuxolimab in advanced cancers. TCRdb's table, derived via immunoSEQ multiplex PCR, lists solely in-frame clones and lacks some. The table shows about 120,000 clones, with just over 90% occurring only once. This material consisted of CD4+ or CD8+ T cells sorted from blood, taken in a trial of the OX40 agonist ivuxolimab. The receptors originated from an adult with an advanced solid tumor such as melanoma, head and neck, liver or kidney cancer.

The chain joins TRBV27 to TRBJ2-5; 7 nucleotides agree with TRBD2. Looked up from germline, CDR1 is MNHEY and CDR2 is SMNVEV (reference sequence). This CDR3 is 15 amino acids long. With 0 bases clipped from V and 2 bases from J, the junction kept 3 bases outside the gene matches. CDR3 sequence: CASSLSAAGQETQYF. For the CDR3, the DNA is TGTGCCAGCAGTTTATCAGCAGCGGGGCAAGAGACCCAGTACTTC.

The chain carries TRBV6-1 and TRBJ2-1, with a possible D match to TRBD1 (6 bases). CDR3 length equals 14 residues. Germline loops: CDR1 MNHNS, CDR2 SASEGT. The V end lost 7 bases, the J end lost 4 bases, and 14 bases lay between the germline ends. CDR3 loop: CASTLTQGYNEQFF. CDR3 in DNA: TGTGCCAGCACCCTTACTCAGGGGTACAATGAGCAGTTCTTC.

This chain links TRBV18 with TRBJ2-7, with D perhaps TRBD1 (6 bases). Deletions cut 6 bases from V and 5 bases from J, with 20 bases between. Germline V lookup: CDR1 KGHSH, CDR2 LQKENI. The CDR3 spans 15 residues. CDR3 sequence: CASSPRGFSDNEQYF. Written as DNA, the CDR3 is TGTGCCAGCTCCCCCAGGGGCTTTTCTGACAACGAGCAGTACTTC.

The genes are TRBV18 and TRBJ1-1; D unclear. V was pared by 3 bases and J by 0 bases, with 5 bases between. The V gene's germline CDR1 is KGHSH and CDR2 LQKENI. The CDR3 totals 13 residues. The CDR3 reads CASSPNLNTEAFF. For the CDR3, the DNA is TGTGCCAGCTCACCTAATTTGAACACTGAAGCTTTCTTT.

The chain carries TRBV19 and TRBJ1-1; D not resolved. The ends were cut back, 0 bases at V and 5 bases at J, with 4 bases in the middle. The CDR3 is 12 residues long. Germline V gene sequence: CDR1 LNHDA, CDR2 SQIVND (reference sequence). CDR3 sequence reads: CASSIDPTEAFF. CDR3 nucleotide sequence: TGTGCCAGTAGTATAGATCCAACTGAAGCTTTCTTT.

The rearrangement links TRBV11-2 to TRBJ2-7, with D perhaps matching TRBD2 (5 bases). This CDR3 comprises 13 residues. Germline CDR1 is SGHAT and CDR2 is FQNNGV. The V end lost 1 base, the J end lost 7 bases, and 11 bases lay between the germline ends. The CDR3 DNA is TGTGCCAGCAGCTTAGGTTCTTCGGGGGAGCAGTACTTC. It is translated as CASSLGSSGEQYF.

V usage is TRBV19 and J usage is TRBJ1-4; TRBD1 matches at 9 bases. Germline values: CDR1 LNHDA, CDR2 SQIVND (reference sequence). With 5 bases clipped from V and 6 bases from J, the junction kept 7 bases outside the gene matches. This CDR3 contains 15 residues. CDR3 nucleotides: TGTGCCAGTAGTCCCCGCGGGACAGGGCATGAAAAACTGTTTTTT. Its translation is CASSPRGTGHEKLFF.

This chain links TRBV28 with TRBJ2-7; D is tentatively TRBD1 or TRBD2 (5 bases each). V dropped 3 bases and J dropped 1 base, with 10 bases sitting between them. CDR3 length: 14 residues. Germline V CDR1 and CDR2: MDHEN, SYDVKM. The chain's CDR3 is CASSFGDQSYEQYF. The DNA of the CDR3 is TGTGCCAGCAGTTTTGGGGACCAGTCCTACGAGCAGTACTTC.

The V call is TRBV11-3, the J call TRBJ2-5; D uncertain. CDR1 is SGHNT and CDR2 is YENEEA in the germline V gene. CDR3 length: 13 residues. The V end was cut by 2 bases, the J end by 0 bases, with 4 bases between. CDR3 sequence reads: CASSLSHQETQYF. The DNA of the CDR3 is TGTGCCAGCAGCTTAAGTCACCAAGAGACCCAGTACTTC.

The V and J genes are TRBV5-6 and TRBJ2-5; 7 nucleotides align to TRBD2. With V trimmed by 9 bases and J by 1 base, 12 bases remained unmatched. The germline gives CDR1 SGHDT, CDR2 YYEEEE. The CDR3 runs to 15 residues. DNA of the CDR3: TGTGCCACCCGACGGCTAGCGGTCTTCCAAGAGACCCAGTACTTC. This gives the protein CATRRLAVFQETQYF.

CDR3 region: CASSQNNEQFF. The CDR3 DNA is TGTGCCAGCAGCCAAAACAATGAGCAGTTCTTC. The chain has TRBV5-6 and TRBJ2-1; D is undetermined. With 4 bases removed from V and 5 bases from J, the gap between germline ends came to 4 bases. This CDR3 has 11 residues. The germline V gene has CDR1 SGHDT and CDR2 YYEEEE.

The CDR3 sequence is CASSPWGQLYEQYF. In DNA, the CDR3 is TGTGCCAGCAGCCCGTGGGGACAGCTCTACGAGCAGTACTTC. V gene TRBV5-6 combines with J gene TRBJ2-7; 7 nucleotides line up with TRBD1. J gave up 3 bases and V 4 bases, and 7 bases lay outside the gene matches. Germline V gives CDR1 SGHDT, CDR2 YYEEEE. This CDR3 is built from 14 residues.

The sample holds a few counts of this clone. The chain employs TRBV5-3 and TRBJ1-1; the D gene is possibly TRBD1 (6 bases). Being an ORF, TRBV5-3 has a function that is uncertain. The CDR3 loop spans 14 amino acids. The V end was cut by 5 bases, the J end by 6 bases, with 17 bases between. Written as DNA, the CDR3 is TGTGCCAGAAGTTGTGGGGGCGAAAACCCTGAAGCTTTCTTT. Translating gives CARSCGGENPEAFF.

The chain recombines TRBV6-5 with TRBJ2-5; no reliable D call. The V gene's germline CDR1 is MNHEY and CDR2 SVGAGI. CDR3 length equals 16 residues. V was cut by 4 bases and J by 5 bases, with 20 bases left in between. The CDR3 sequence is CASSFNPGESRETQYF. The CDR3 nucleotides are TGTGCCAGCAGTTTCAATCCAGGAGAGTCTCGGGAGACCCAGTACTTC.

J is TRBJ1-1 and V is TRBV21-1; TRBD1 is the table's D call, not checked against the DNA. TRBV21-1 is described as a pseudogene. This CDR3 spans 15 amino acids. CDR3 DNA: TGTGCCAGCAGCAAAGAGAACAGGGGGAACACTGAAGCTTTCTTT. It encodes CASSKENRGNTEAFF.

V is TRBV5-1 and J is TRBJ1-4; D may be TRBD1 (6 bases). In germline, CDR1 is SGHRS, CDR2 YFSETQ. Deletions cut 3 bases from V and 8 bases from J, with 14 bases between. The CDR3 length is 14 residues. The CDR3 nucleotides read TGCGCCAGCAGCTCGGGGACATTTTCCGAAAAACTGTTTTTT. Translating it yields CASSSGTFSEKLFF.

The chain joins TRBV2 to TRBJ1-1; no clear D gene. V lost 6 bases, J lost 1 base, and 15 bases lay in between. CDR1 SNHLY and CDR2 FYNNEI come from the germline V gene. The CDR3 is made up of 15 amino acids. The CDR3 here is CASSAEAVRNTEAFF. CDR3 nucleotide sequence: TGTGCCAGCAGCGCTGAGGCGGTGAGGAACACTGAAGCTTTCTTT.

The chain couples TRBV7-2 to TRBJ1-1, with a possible D match to TRBD1 (5 bases). CDR1 and CDR2 (germline): SGHTA, FQGNSA. The CDR3 consists of 14 residues. V gave up 1 base and J gave up 4 bases, with 10 bases separating them. The CDR3 sequence is CASSLGGAGTEAFF. CDR3 DNA: TGTGCCAGCAGCTTAGGGGGCGCGGGCACTGAAGCTTTCTTT.

V usage is TRBV28 and J usage is TRBJ1-6; no definite D call. V was cut by 6 bases and J by 6 bases, with 6 bases left in between. The CDR3 length is 12 residues. CDR1 is MDHEN, CDR2 SYDVKM, per germline. CDR3 sequence reads: CASSTFNSPLHF. The CDR3 DNA reads TGTGCCAGCAGCACTTTTAATTCACCCCTCCACTTT.

J is TRBJ2-3 and V is TRBV7-2, with 10 bases that match TRBD2. Germline V gene lookup returns CDR1 SGHTA and CDR2 FQGNSA. V trimming: 0 bases; J trimming: 6 bases; junction bases outside the gene matches: 3. The CDR3 consists of 15 residues. The CDR3 region has the DNA TGTGCCAGCAGCTTAGCGCTAGCGGGGGTTGATACGCAGTATTTT. This gives the protein CASSLALAGVDTQYF. The full variable domain, with the rest looked up from reference TRBV7-2 and TRBJ2-3, is GAGVSQSPSNKVTEKGKDVELRCDPISGHTALYWYRQSLGQGLEFLIYFQGNSAPDKSGLPSDRFSAERTGGSVSTLTIQRTQQEDSAVYLCASSLALAGVDTQYFGPGTRLTVL.

This clone was observed a single time. The V and J genes are TRBV9 and TRBJ1-4, with 7 nucleotides matching TRBD1. CDR3 size: 15 residues. The V gene end was trimmed by 3 bases and the J gene end by 4 bases; junction bases not matched to a gene: 6. The germline V gene encodes CDR1 SGDLS and CDR2 YYNGEE. The CDR3: CASSGGTVLNEKLFF. The CDR3 nucleotides read TGTGCCAGCAGCGGGGGGACAGTTCTTAATGAAAAACTGTTTTTT.

The chain carries TRBV15 and TRBJ1-5; D remains ambiguous. From germline, CDR1 is LNHNV and CDR2 YYDKDF (reference sequence). The V and J ends lost 4 bases and 0 bases respectively, with 7 bases between them. This CDR3 contains 14 residues. Here the CDR3 reads CATSKGTSNQPQHF. For the CDR3, the DNA is TGTGCCACCAGCAAAGGTACTAGCAATCAGCCCCAGCATTTT.

CDR3 sequence (DNA): TGTGCCAGCAGTTATGAGACTACCTACGAGCAGTACTTC. This gives the protein CASSYETTYEQYF. This chain uses TRBV6-5 with TRBJ2-7, with TRBD2 as a possible D gene (5 bases). The ends were cut back, 3 bases at V and 2 bases at J, with 8 bases in the middle. This CDR3 is built from 13 residues. Germline loops: CDR1 MNHEY, CDR2 SVGAGI.

The chain is built from TRBV11-2 and TRBJ2-2, with 9 bases fitting TRBD2. The CDR3 covers 15 residues. CDR1 SGHAT and CDR2 FQNNGV come from the germline V gene. V lost 3 bases and J lost 5; bases outside the gene matches: 4. The CDR3 coding sequence is TGTGCCAGCAGCTTCGGCGGGAGGGAGACCGGGGAGCTGTTTTTT. Protein: CASSFGGRETGELFF.

This sequence joins TRBV6-5 and TRBJ2-7, with TRBD2 matching 13 bases. The CDR3 totals 14 residues. Germline CDR1 MNHEY, CDR2 SVGAGI. V gave up 5 bases and J gave up 5 bases; unmatched junction bases: 3. The CDR3 DNA is TGTGCCAGCAGTACCGGACTAGCGGGGGACGAGCAGTACTTC. It specifies CASSTGLAGDEQYF.

The genes are TRBV5-1 and TRBJ1-5, with TRBD1 identical over 8 bases. V lost 4 bases and J lost 6; bases outside the gene matches: 3. This CDR3 spans 13 amino acids. Germline V lookup: CDR1 SGHRS, CDR2 YFSETQ. In nucleotides, the CDR3 is TGCGCCAGCAGCGTACAGGGGGGTCAGCCCCAGCATTTT. This codes for CASSVQGGQPQHF.

The rearrangement joins TRBV14 to TRBJ2-1; 14 nucleotides match TRBD2. J lost 4 bases, V lost 4 bases, and 3 bases had no gene match. From germline, CDR1 is SGHDN and CDR2 FVKESK. The CDR3 has 16 amino acids. This CDR3 is CASSRLAGGNYNEQFF. The CDR3 DNA is TGTGCCAGCAGCCGACTAGCGGGAGGGAATTACAATGAGCAGTTCTTC.

This clone was counted once. The chain recombines TRBV9 with TRBJ2-2; D is unresolved. The CDR3 length is 15 residues. In germline, CDR1 is SGDLS, CDR2 YYNGEE. V was shortened by 0 bases and J by 1 base, with 7 bases between the two germline ends. The CDR3 bases are TGTGCCAGCAGCGTAGGTGTAGGGAACACCGGGGAGCTGTTTTTT. It translates to CASSVGVGNTGELFF. Using reference TRBV9 and TRBJ2-2 for the parts outside the CDR3, the full variable domain is DSGVTQTPKHLITATGQRVTLRCSPRSGDLSVYWYQQSLDQGLQFLIQYYNGEERAKGNILERFSAQQFPDLHSELNLSSLELGDSALYFCASSVGVGNTGELFFGEGSRLTVL.

This clone occurred a few times. The chain combines TRBV7-9 with TRBJ2-2; D remains ambiguous. Germline V gene sequence: CDR1 SEHNR, CDR2 FQNEAQ (reference sequence). CDR3 length equals 13 residues. Trimming removed 3 bases at V and 1 base at J, with 3 bases between. CDR3 coding DNA: TGTGCCAGCAGCTTCTGGAACACCGGGGAGCTGTTTTTT. Protein sequence: CASSFWNTGELFF. The entire variable domain, with the rest obtained from reference TRBV7-9 and TRBJ2-2, is as follows: DTGVSQNPRHKITKRGQNVTFRCDPISEHNRLYWYRQTLGQGPEFLTYFQNEAQLEKSRLLSDRFSAERPKGSFSTLEIQRTEQGDSAMYLCASSFWNTGELFFGEGSRLTVL.

V gene TRBV5-6 combines with J gene TRBJ1-4; no clear D. The CDR3 is made up of 16 amino acids. Trimming left V 2 bases short and J 6 bases short, with 17 bases between. CDR1 and CDR2 (germline): SGHDT, YYEEEE. The CDR3 nucleotides read TGTGCCAGCAGCTTCCTTGTGGCCGGGGTTGATGAAAAACTGTTTTTT. This gives the protein CASSFLVAGVDEKLFF. The entire variable domain, with the rest obtained from reference TRBV5-6 and TRBJ1-4, is as follows: DAGVTQSPTHLIKTRGQQVTLRCSPKSGHDTVSWYQQALGQGPQFIFQYYEEEERQRGNFPDRFSGHQFPNYSSELNVNALLLGDSALYLCASSFLVAGVDEKLFFGSGTQLSVL.

The chain carries TRBV18 and TRBJ2-4; D gene ambiguous. V lost 6 bases and J 4 bases, leaving 16 bases between the germline ends. In germline, CDR1 is KGHSH, CDR2 LQKENI. The CDR3 consists of 15 residues. This CDR3 reads CASSHSPEPKNIQYF. CDR3 DNA: TGTGCCAGCTCTCATAGCCCTGAACCAAAAAACATTCAGTACTTC.

This clone occurred a few times. V usage is TRBV4-3 and J usage is TRBJ1-5; D may be TRBD1 (5 bases). CDR1 is LGHNA, CDR2 YSLEER, per germline. The CDR3 has 16 amino acids. V was trimmed by 0 bases and J by 2 bases, leaving 11 bases between them. The chain's CDR3 is CASSQDLGEGNQPQHF. For the CDR3, the DNA is TGCGCCAGCAGCCAAGATCTGGGGGAGGGCAATCAGCCCCAGCATTTT.